These T cell receptor beta chains were read from a single sample in a study of T-cell reconstitution after alpha-beta-depleted transplantation in children. TCRdb ran MiXCR on the PCR reads and lists one entry per CDR3 protein. This sample has 350,000 to 400,000 distinct CDR3 sequences, with roughly 14% found just once. Sequenced here: PBMCs, sampled from the stem cell graft. Receptor source: a human donor who donated a stem cell graft to a child with Fanconi anemia. CDR3s include the opening cysteine and the closing phenylalanine or tryptophan. Fields, in order: J gene, clone size, D gene, V gene, CDR3 protein, CDR3 DNA. The D gene is left open where the match is weak. Expanded clones get a size class; other rows say once, few or many, or leave the size out.

TRBJ2-1	.	.	TRBV19	CASSIAGARKIYNEQFF	TGTGCCAGTAGTATAGCTGGGGCGAGAAAGATTTACAATGAGCAGTTCTTC
TRBJ2-2	many	TRBD1	TRBV7-2	CASTTGQGYTGELFF	TGTGCCAGCACCACGGGACAGGGTTACACCGGGGAGCTGTTTTTT
TRBJ1-1	many	.	TRBV4-3	CASSQVLNTEAFF	TGCGCCAGCAGCCAGGTCCTGAACACTGAAGCTTTCTTT
TRBJ2-7	.	.	TRBV30	CAWSVHDEQYF	TGTGCCTGGAGTGTGCACGACGAGCAGTACTTC
TRBJ1-1	many	.	TRBV20-1	CSARDTLRPEAFF	TGCAGTGCTAGAGACACCCTTCGGCCTGAAGCTTTCTTT
TRBJ2-2	many	TRBD2	TRBV7-6	CASSLGSSLAATGELFF	TGTGCCAGCAGCTTAGGTTCCTCACTAGCGGCCACCGGGGAGCTGTTTTTT
TRBJ2-7	few	.	TRBV4-2	CASSQGLGRNEQYF	TGTGCCAGCAGCCAAGGGTTGGGGCGGAACGAGCAGTACTTC
TRBJ2-7	.	.	TRBV28	CASTWSDKPYEQYF	TGTGCCAGCACCTGGAGTGACAAGCCTTACGAGCAGTACTTC
TRBJ1-1	.	.	TRBV13	CASSLVTVREAFF	TGTGCCAGCAGCTTAGTGACCGTTAGGGAAGCTTTCTTT
TRBJ1-2	few	.	TRBV6-2/TRBV6-3	CASSFLIGVDGYTF	TGTGCCAGCAGTTTCCTCATCGGGGTCGACGGCTACACCTTC